This is a list of T cell receptor beta chains from one sample in a study of a mutant IDH1 vaccine in newly diagnosed glioma. Clones were sequenced by immunoSEQ multiplex PCR, and TCRdb holds only the in-frame ones, with some missing. The sample holds about 98,000 clones, roughly 90% seen once. Sequencing was performed on PBMCs, taken from a glioma patient treated with radiotherapy, temozolomide or both. These receptors were taken from a woman between 50 and 59 years old with glioma. Both conserved end residues are part of each CDR3. A D gene is named only where the DNA matches it firmly. Clone size, where shown, is once, few, many, or a class for clones that have expanded.

>NA|NA|TRBV6-5|TRBJ1-2
CASSERDTFF
TGTGCCAGCAGTGAACGGGACACCTTTTTC
>NA|once|TRBV6-5|TRBJ1-2
CASTQGNGYTF
TGTGCCAGCACCCAGGGGAATGGCTACACCTTC
>NA|once|TRBV5-1|TRBJ2-1
CASSLVATPYNEQFF
TGCGCCAGCAGCTTGGTGGCCACCCCCTACAATGAGCAGTTCTTC
>TRBD2|NA|TRBV6-5|TRBJ2-7
CASRVTSGFSYEQYF
TGTGCCAGCAGGGTTACTAGCGGGTTTTCCTACGAGCAGTACTTC
>NA|NA|TRBV10-3|TRBJ1-2
CAISDGAGYGYTF
TGTGCCATCAGTGATGGGGCAGGCTATGGCTACACCTTC
>TRBD2|NA|TRBV6-1|TRBJ2-1
CASSETSDEQFF
TGTGCCAGCAGCGAGACTAGCGATGAGCAGTTCTTC
>NA|NA|TRBV19|TRBJ2-7
CASSDGPGYEQYF
TGTGCCAGTAGTGACGGGCCGGGCTACGAGCAGTACTTC
>TRBD1|NA|TRBV7-3|TRBJ1-1
CASSPSDRGATEAFF
TGTGCCAGCAGCCCCTCCGACAGGGGGGCGACTGAAGCTTTCTTT
>NA|NA|TRBV4-1|TRBJ2-1
CASSLEGPPAINEQFF
TGCGCCAGCAGCCTAGAGGGTCCCCCGGCAATTAATGAGCAGTTCTTC
>NA|NA|TRBV30|TRBJ1-6
CAWSVQNNSPLHF
TGTGCCTGGAGTGTACAAAATAATTCACCCCTCCACTTT
>NA|once|TRBV28|TRBJ1-1
CASSFRGGRNTEAFF
TGTGCCAGCAGTTTTCGGGGGGGAAGGAACACTGAAGCTTTCTTT
>NA|NA|TRBV5-4|TRBJ2-4
CASSGGGRGLAKNIQYF
TGTGCCAGCAGCGGGGGGGGCCGGGGCCTAGCCAAAAACATTCAGTACTTC
>NA|once|TRBV2|TRBJ2-1
CASSGGLSSGQSSYNEQFF
TGTGCCAGCAGCGGTGGGTTAAGCAGCGGGCAGAGCTCCTACAATGAGCAGTTCTTC
>NA|NA|TRBV2|TRBJ1-2
CASSESGLAGYTF
TGTGCCAGCAGTGAATCAGGTTTGGCCGGCTACACCTTC
>NA|NA|TRBV4-2|TRBJ2-2
CASSQVNRGNTGELFF
TGTGCCAGCAGCCAAGTAAATAGGGGAAACACCGGGGAGCTGTTTTTT
>TRBD1|NA|TRBV27|TRBJ2-7
CASSSSGTGTREQYF
TGTGCCAGCAGTTCATCCGGGACAGGGACCCGCGAGCAGTACTTC
>TRBD2|NA|TRBV9|TRBJ2-1
CASSVAGLGYGSEQFF
TGTGCCAGCAGCGTAGCGGGACTAGGGTACGGCTCTGAGCAGTTCTTC
>NA|once|TRBV6-5|TRBJ2-3
CASSYSRTEHTDTQYF
TGTGCCAGCAGTTACTCACGGACAGAGCACACAGATACGCAGTATTTT
>NA|NA|TRBV11-2|TRBJ1-1
CASSLDPVDSEAFF
TGTGCCAGCAGCTTAGATCCGGTAGACTCCGAAGCTTTCTTT
>TRBD2|NA|TRBV6-1|TRBJ2-3
CATRQKRERADTQYF
TGTGCCACCCGACAAAAGCGGGAAAGGGCAGATACGCAGTATTTT
>TRBD1|NA|TRBV4-1|TRBJ1-3
CASSQDRTGSGNTIYF
TGCGCCAGCAGCCAAGATAGGACAGGGTCAGGAAACACCATATATTTT
>NA|NA|TRBV2|TRBJ1-6
CASIPTVSSYNSPLHF
TGTGCCAGCATTCCGACAGTGAGCTCCTATAATTCACCCCTCCACTTT
>NA|NA|TRBV11-2|TRBJ1-4
CASSPSGTTTNEKLFF
TGTGCCAGCAGCCCTAGTGGGACTACAACTAATGAAAAACTGTTTTTT
>TRBD2|NA|TRBV5-1|TRBJ2-3
CASSPGLAGDTQYF
TGCGCCAGCAGCCCGGGACTAGCGGGAGATACGCAGTATTTT
>NA|NA|TRBV29-1|TRBJ2-5
CSVVPSGETQYF
TGCAGCGTAGTACCAAGTGGCGAGACCCAGTACTTC